Shown below are 7 T cell receptor beta chains from a single sample sequenced in a study of T cell responses to AZD1222 COVID-19 vaccine. Only in-frame clones appear in the TCRdb table, and some are missing; sequencing was by immunoSEQ multiplex PCR. The sample lists approximately 210,000 clones, around 94% seen once, with 1.7% in the top ten. The starting material was peripheral blood, obtained 28 days after the second dose of the MenACWY control vaccine. These receptors originate from an adult who received the MenACWY meningococcal vaccine as a control.

The chain employs TRBV3-1 (or the pseudogene TRBV3-2) and TRBJ1-3; D is unclear. Trimming left V 4 bases short and J 1 base short, with 8 bases between. The CDR3 runs 14 residues. CDR1 LGHDT and CDR2 YNNKEL come from the germline V gene (reference sequence). This CDR3 reads CASSLQESGNTIYF. CDR3 bases: TGTGCCAGCAGCCTTCAGGAGTCTGGAAACACCATATATTTT.

The chain uses TRBV19 and TRBJ2-5, with D tentatively TRBD1 or TRBD2 (7 bases each). Trimming removed 3 bases from V and 1 base from J, with 15 bases in between. Per the germline V gene, CDR1 is LNHDA and CDR2 is SQIVND (reference sequence). The CDR3 has 16 residues. DNA for the CDR3: TGTGCCAGTAGTATCATCGACAGGGAGGGCCAAGAGACCCAGTACTTC. It is translated as CASSIIDREGQETQYF. The whole variable domain, remainder taken from reference TRBV19 and TRBJ2-5, is DGGITQSPKYLFRKEGQNVTLSCEQNLNHDAMYWYRQDPGQGLRLIYYSQIVNDFQKGDIAEGYSVSREKKESFPLTVTSAQKNPTAFYLCASSIIDREGQETQYFGPGTRLLVL.

V is TRBV5-4 and J is TRBJ2-3; 10 nucleotides line up with TRBD2. CDR1 and CDR2 (germline): SGHNT, YYREEE (reference sequence). Trimming took 5 bases from V and 0 from J; bases not matched to a gene: 6. The CDR3 is 16 residues long. The CDR3 nucleotides read TGTGCCAGCAGTCGTGGGACTAGCGAGAGCACAGATACGCAGTATTTT. Amino acid sequence: CASSRGTSESTDTQYF.

This chain uses TRBV27 with TRBJ1-2; maybe TRBD1 (5 bases). The germline CDR1 and CDR2 sequences are MNHEY and SMNVEV (reference sequence). The CDR3 spans 14 residues. The V end was cut by 6 bases, the J end by 1 base, with 12 bases between. CDR3 in amino acids: CASRRDGINYGYTF. Written as DNA, the CDR3 is TGTGCCAGCAGGCGGGACGGAATTAACTATGGCTACACCTTC.

This chain links TRBV27 with TRBJ1-5; no clear D gene. Trimming removed 5 bases at V and 3 bases at J, with 11 bases between. CDR1 MNHEY and CDR2 SMNVEV come from the germline V gene (reference sequence). This CDR3 contains 14 residues. The CDR3 DNA is TGTGCCAGCAGTATGACCGTTCTCAATCAGCCCCAGCATTTT. This encodes CASSMTVLNQPQHF.

CDR3 sequence (DNA): TGTGCCATCAGGATCCGGGACAGCTCCTACGAGCAGTACTTC. Its protein product is CAIRIRDSSYEQYF. This chain uses TRBV10-3 with TRBJ2-7, with 7 bases aligning to TRBD1. Germline V lookup: CDR1 ENHRY, CDR2 SYGVKD. The CDR3 spans 14 residues. V gave up 6 bases and J gave up 0 bases; unmatched junction bases: 5.

The gene calls are TRBV18 and TRBJ1-5; tentatively, D is TRBD1 (5 bases). The CDR3 spans 15 residues. Germline V lookup: CDR1 KGHSH, CDR2 LQKENI. V lost 4 bases, J lost 2 bases, and 12 bases lay in between. The CDR3 spells CASSQVGVGNQPQHF. The CDR3 nucleotides are TGTGCCAGCTCACAGGTGGGGGTAGGCAATCAGCCCCAGCATTTT.